The subject of this entry is one TCR beta chain. The data derive from a study of blood T cell repertoires in COVID-19. The CDR3 consists of 16 residues. The germline gives CDR1 KGHDR, CDR2 SFDVKD. The V segment lost 3 bases and the J segment 6 bases; nucleotides outside the gene matches: 10. Produced via immunoSEQ multiplex PCR; TCRdb's table is partial and in-frame only. The sample includes some 400,000 clones, 70% to 90% of them seen just once. The V and J genes are TRBV24-1 and TRBJ2-1; TRBD2 matches 7 bases. Sequenced sample: peripheral blood. This receptor was identified in a woman aged 25 to 39 with COVID-19, enrolled during active disease. CDR3 loop: CATSDPGTGGANEQFF. The CDR3 DNA reads as TGTGCCACCAGTGATCCCGGGACGGGGGGAGCCAATGAGCAGTTCTTC.